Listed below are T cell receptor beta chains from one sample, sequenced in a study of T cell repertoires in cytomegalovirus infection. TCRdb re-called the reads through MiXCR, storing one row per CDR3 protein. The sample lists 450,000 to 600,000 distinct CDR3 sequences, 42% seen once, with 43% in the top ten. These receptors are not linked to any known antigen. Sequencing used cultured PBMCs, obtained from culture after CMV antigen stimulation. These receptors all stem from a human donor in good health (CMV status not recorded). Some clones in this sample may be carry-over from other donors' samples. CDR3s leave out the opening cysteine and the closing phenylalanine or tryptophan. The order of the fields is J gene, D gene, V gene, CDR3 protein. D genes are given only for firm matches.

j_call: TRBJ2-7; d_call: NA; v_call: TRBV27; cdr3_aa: ASSLNPSPPYEQY
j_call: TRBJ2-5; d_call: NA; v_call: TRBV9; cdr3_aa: ASSPDDRIGETQY
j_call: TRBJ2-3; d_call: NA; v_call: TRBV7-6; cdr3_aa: ASSRPTGESRADTQY
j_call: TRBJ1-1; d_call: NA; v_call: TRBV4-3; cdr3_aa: ASSHTRRGPESMNTEAF
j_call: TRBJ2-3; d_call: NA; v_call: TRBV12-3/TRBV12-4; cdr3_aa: ASRPNPADTQY
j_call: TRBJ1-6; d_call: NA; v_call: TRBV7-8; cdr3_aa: ASSLPGGATNSPLH
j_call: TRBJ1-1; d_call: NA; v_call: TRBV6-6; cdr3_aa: ASSFGPNTEAF
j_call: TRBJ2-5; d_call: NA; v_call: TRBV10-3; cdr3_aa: AISLSRSETQY
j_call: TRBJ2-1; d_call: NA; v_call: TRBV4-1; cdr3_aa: ASSQVPGGSSYNEQF
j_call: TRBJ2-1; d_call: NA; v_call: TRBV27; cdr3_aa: ASSPLPGNEQF
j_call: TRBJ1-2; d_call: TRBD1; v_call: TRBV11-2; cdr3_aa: ASRSIRDRGRGNGYT
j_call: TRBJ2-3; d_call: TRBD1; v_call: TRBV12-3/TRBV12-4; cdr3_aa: ASSSWDRVTDTQY
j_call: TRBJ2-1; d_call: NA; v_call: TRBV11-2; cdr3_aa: ASSSTIRGAGNEQF
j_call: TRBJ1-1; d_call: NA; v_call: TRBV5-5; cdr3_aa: ASSARQNLNTEAF
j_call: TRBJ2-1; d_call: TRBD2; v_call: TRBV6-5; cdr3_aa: ASSWTSGGYNEQF
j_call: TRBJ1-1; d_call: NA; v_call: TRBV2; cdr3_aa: ASKGRGTPN
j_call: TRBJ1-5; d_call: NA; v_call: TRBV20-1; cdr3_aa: SASEGGNQPQH
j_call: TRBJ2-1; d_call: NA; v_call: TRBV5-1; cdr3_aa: ASSSWDTTKGSNEQF
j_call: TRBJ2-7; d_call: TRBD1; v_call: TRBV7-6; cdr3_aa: ASSLRPGTGIYEQY
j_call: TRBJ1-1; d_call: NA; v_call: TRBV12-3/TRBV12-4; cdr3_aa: ASSPTREAF
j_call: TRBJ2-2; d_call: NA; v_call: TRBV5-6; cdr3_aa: ASSYGPQTPVWELF
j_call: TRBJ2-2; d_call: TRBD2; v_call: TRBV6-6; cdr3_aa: ASSYSRARSSREVTGELF
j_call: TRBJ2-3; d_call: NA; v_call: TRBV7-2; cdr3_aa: ASSLGRDSHEADTQY
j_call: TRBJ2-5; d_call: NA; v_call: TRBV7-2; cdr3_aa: ASSFLGAQETQY
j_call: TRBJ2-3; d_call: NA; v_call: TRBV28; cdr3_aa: ASGGEPSTDTQY
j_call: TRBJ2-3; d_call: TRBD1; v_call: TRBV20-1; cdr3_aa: SARGWGQGTDTQY
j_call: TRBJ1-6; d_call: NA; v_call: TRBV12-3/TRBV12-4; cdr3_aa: ASSPKGFYNSPLH